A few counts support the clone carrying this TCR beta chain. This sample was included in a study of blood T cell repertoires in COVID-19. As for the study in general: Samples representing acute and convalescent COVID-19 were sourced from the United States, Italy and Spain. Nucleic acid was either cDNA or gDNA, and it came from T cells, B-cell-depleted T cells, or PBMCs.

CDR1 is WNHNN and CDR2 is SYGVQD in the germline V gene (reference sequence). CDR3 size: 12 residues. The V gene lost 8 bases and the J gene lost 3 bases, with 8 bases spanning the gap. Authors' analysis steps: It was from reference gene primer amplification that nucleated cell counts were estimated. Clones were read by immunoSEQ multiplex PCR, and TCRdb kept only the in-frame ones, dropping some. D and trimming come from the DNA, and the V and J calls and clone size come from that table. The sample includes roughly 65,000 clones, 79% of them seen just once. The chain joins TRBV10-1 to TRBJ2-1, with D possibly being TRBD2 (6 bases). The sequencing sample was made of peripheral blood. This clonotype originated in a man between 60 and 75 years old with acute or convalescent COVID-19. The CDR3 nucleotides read TGCGCCAGCTCGGGACTCTACAATGAGCAGTTCTTC. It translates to CASSGLYNEQFF.